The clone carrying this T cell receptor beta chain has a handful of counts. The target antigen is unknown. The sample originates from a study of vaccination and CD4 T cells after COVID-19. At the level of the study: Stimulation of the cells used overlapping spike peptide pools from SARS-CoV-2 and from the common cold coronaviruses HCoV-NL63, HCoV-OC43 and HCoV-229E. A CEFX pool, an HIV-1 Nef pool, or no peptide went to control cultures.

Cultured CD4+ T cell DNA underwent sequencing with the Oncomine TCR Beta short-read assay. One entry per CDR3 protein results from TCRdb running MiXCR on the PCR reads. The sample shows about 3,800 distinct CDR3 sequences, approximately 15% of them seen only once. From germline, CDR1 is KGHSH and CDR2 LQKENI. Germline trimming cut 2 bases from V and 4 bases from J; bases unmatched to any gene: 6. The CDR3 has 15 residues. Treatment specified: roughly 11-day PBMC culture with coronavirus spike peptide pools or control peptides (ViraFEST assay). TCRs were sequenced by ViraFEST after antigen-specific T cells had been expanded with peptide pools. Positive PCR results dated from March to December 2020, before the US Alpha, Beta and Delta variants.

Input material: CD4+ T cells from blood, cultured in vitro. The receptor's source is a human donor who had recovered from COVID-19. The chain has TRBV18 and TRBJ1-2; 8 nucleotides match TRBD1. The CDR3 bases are TGTGCCAGCTCACCAGTGGGACAGGAGGGCTATGGCTACACCTTC. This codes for CASSPVGQEGYGYTF.